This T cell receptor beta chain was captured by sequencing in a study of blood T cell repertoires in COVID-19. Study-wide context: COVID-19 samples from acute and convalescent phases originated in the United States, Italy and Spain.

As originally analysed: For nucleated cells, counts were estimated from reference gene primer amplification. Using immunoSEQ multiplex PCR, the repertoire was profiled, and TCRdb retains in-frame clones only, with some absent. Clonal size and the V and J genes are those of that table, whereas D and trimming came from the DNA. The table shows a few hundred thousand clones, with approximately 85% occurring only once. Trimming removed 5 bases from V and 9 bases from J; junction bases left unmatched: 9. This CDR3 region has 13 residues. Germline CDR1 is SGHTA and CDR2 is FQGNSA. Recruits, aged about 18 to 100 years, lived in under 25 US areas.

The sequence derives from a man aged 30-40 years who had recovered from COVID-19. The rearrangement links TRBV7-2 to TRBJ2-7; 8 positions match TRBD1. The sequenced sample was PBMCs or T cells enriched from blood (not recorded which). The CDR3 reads CASSTDRVQAQYF. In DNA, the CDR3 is TGTGCCAGCAGCACGGACAGGGTTCAGGCGCAGTACTTC.